The 25 T cell receptor beta chains below come from one sample, sequenced in a study of T cell responses to AZD1222 COVID-19 vaccine. Repertoires were generated with immunoSEQ multiplex PCR, while TCRdb's copy carries only in-frame clones and drops some. Of under 50,000 clones in the sample, roughly 89% are singletons; the top ten hold 1.1%. The sequencing used peripheral blood, collected 28 days after the second AZD1222 dose. These receptors all come from an adult who received the AZD1222 COVID-19 vaccine.

The rearrangement joins TRBV9 to TRBJ1-6; D gene uncertain. The germline CDR1 and CDR2 sequences are SGDLS and YYNGEE. This CDR3 has 15 residues. V lost 0 bases to trimming and J lost 7 bases, with 11 bases between them. The CDR3 DNA reads TGTGCCAGCAGCGTAGGGGTGGCAGTAAATTCACCCCTCCACTTT. It specifies CASSVGVAVNSPLHF.

The chain carries TRBV12-3 or TRBV12-4 and TRBJ1-1, with D perhaps TRBD1 (5 bases). CDR3 length equals 12 residues. Trimming took 6 bases from V and 5 from J, leaving 10 bases between them. CDR3 nucleotide sequence: TGTGCCAGCAGCCTACAGGAGACTGAAGCTTTCTTT. Translated: CASSLQETEAFF.

The genes are TRBV19 and TRBJ2-1; D possibly corresponds to TRBD2 (7 bases). Germline lookup yields CDR1 LNHDA and CDR2 SQIVND (reference sequence). The CDR3 runs 11 residues. Trimming cost V 3 bases and J 12 bases, with 9 bases left between them. DNA for the CDR3: TGTGCCAGTAGTATGGGAGGGGGGCAGTTCTTC. This encodes CASSMGGGQFF.

The chain links TRBV7-9 to TRBJ1-5; D might be TRBD1 (5 bases). The germline gives CDR1 SEHNR, CDR2 FQNEAQ (reference sequence). V dropped 4 bases and J dropped 8 bases, with 9 bases sitting between them. CDR3 size: 12 residues. The CDR3 here is CASSSGEKPQHF. CDR3 bases: TGTGCCAGCAGCTCGGGGGAGAAGCCCCAGCATTTT.

The chain recombines TRBV2 with TRBJ1-1; TRBD1 is a possible D gene (6 bases). Germline-derived CDR1 and CDR2 are SNHLY and FYNNEI. V lost 6 bases to trimming and J lost 4 bases, with 15 bases between them. The CDR3 is 14 amino acids. The CDR3 coding sequence is TGTGCCAGCAGCGTGGGGGGCCGCGGCACTGAAGCTTTCTTT. This gives the protein CASSVGGRGTEAFF.

The chain joins TRBV4-1 to TRBJ2-7; D gene ambiguous. Germline V CDR1 and CDR2: MGHRA, YSYEKL. V shed 0 bases and J shed 7 bases, with 13 bases lying between them. This CDR3 region has 14 residues. The DNA of the CDR3 is TGCGCCAGCAGCCAAGAACCCGCCGCAGGTGAGCAGTACTTC. This encodes CASSQEPAAGEQYF.

CDR3 sequence (DNA): TGTGCCAGCAGCCACCTACAGGGTCCGCAGACCCAGTACTTC. Its protein product is CASSHLQGPQTQYF. This chain joins TRBV3-1 (or the pseudogene TRBV3-2) and TRBJ2-5; possibly TRBD1 for D (6 bases). Trimming stripped 3 bases from V and 6 bases from J, with 14 bases between. The CDR3 has 14 residues. In germline, CDR1 is LGHDT, CDR2 YNNKEL (reference sequence).

The genes are TRBV19 and TRBJ1-5, with D possibly TRBD1 on 6 matching bases. Germline V gene data show CDR1 as LNHDA and CDR2 as SQIVND (reference sequence). This CDR3 has 16 residues. The germline V and J ends were trimmed by 5 bases and 0 bases, with 14 bases remaining between them. CDR3 nucleotide sequence: TGTGCCAGTAGTGTCGGCCCCAGGGGTAGCAATCAGCCCCAGCATTTT. This gives the protein CASSVGPRGSNQPQHF. Based on the CDR3 plus reference TRBV19 and TRBJ1-5, the full variable domain is DGGITQSPKYLFRKEGQNVTLSCEQNLNHDAMYWYRQDPGQGLRLIYYSQIVNDFQKGDIAEGYSVSREKKESFPLTVTSAQKNPTAFYLCASSVGPRGSNQPQHFGDGTRLSIL.

The chain's CDR3 is CASSLEGPLPDEQFF. CDR3 nucleotides: TGCGCCAGCAGCTTGGAGGGACCCCTCCCCGATGAGCAGTTCTTC. The V gene is TRBV5-1, the J gene TRBJ2-1; D is tentatively TRBD1 or TRBD2 (5 bases each). Germline V gene lookup returns CDR1 SGHRS and CDR2 YFSETQ. This CDR3 is 15 amino acids long. V shed 0 bases and J shed 8 bases, with 15 bases lying between them.

This chain connects TRBV19 to TRBJ2-5; D gene ambiguous. The CDR3 runs to 14 residues. The V end lost 1 base, the J end lost 4 bases, and 10 bases lay between the germline ends. The germline gives CDR1 LNHDA, CDR2 SQIVND (reference sequence). CDR3 DNA sequence: TGTGCCAGTAGTATAGTTTCCCGCGCAGAGACCCAGTACTTC. Protein sequence: CASSIVSRAETQYF.

The chain uses TRBV7-8 and TRBJ2-2; tentative D call: TRBD2 (6 bases). Germline V lookup: CDR1 SGHVS, CDR2 FQNEAQ. The CDR3 consists of 16 residues. V dropped 5 bases and J dropped 5 bases, with 18 bases sitting between them. CDR3 in amino acids: CASSQTRLSWTGELFF. The DNA of the CDR3 is TGTGCCAGCAGCCAGACTAGATTGAGTTGGACCGGGGAGCTGTTTTTT.

The rearrangement links TRBV29-1 to TRBJ2-3; D remains ambiguous. CDR3 length: 12 amino acids. The V gene lost 5 bases and the J gene lost 2 bases, with 8 bases spanning the gap. In germline, CDR1 is SQVTM, CDR2 ANQGSEA. CDR3 region: CSVSAVTDTQYF. As DNA, the CDR3 is TGCAGCGTTTCGGCGGTCACAGATACGCAGTATTTT.

The J gene is TRBJ2-1, the V gene TRBV7-9, with 7 bases aligning to TRBD2. CDR3 length equals 13 residues. V dropped 4 bases and J dropped 7; count of bases not matched to a gene: 4. Germline CDR1 SEHNR, CDR2 FQNEAQ (reference sequence). The CDR3 is CASSSGGGNEQFF. CDR3 nucleotide sequence: TGTGCCAGCAGCTCAGGCGGGGGAAATGAGCAGTTCTTC.

DNA of the CDR3: TGCGCCAGCAGCTTAACTATCGGGGGAGGATCCTACGAGCAGTACTTC. It is translated as CASSLTIGGGSYEQYF. The V call is TRBV5-1, the J call TRBJ2-7; D is possibly TRBD2 (6 bases). The CDR3 is made up of 16 amino acids. V was shortened by 2 bases and J by 1 base, with 16 bases between the two germline ends. Germline V lookup: CDR1 SGHRS, CDR2 YFSETQ.

The rearrangement joins TRBV7-8 to TRBJ1-2; D gene uncertain. V shed 6 bases and J shed 8 bases, with 22 bases lying between them. The CDR3 runs to 15 residues. Germline values: CDR1 SGHVS, CDR2 FQNEAQ. CDR3 nucleotide sequence: TGTGCCAGCAGGGACCCCTTTGGAAAAGATCGGGGCTACACCTTC. This translates into CASRDPFGKDRGYTF.

The count of this clone is one. Here the CDR3 DNA reads TGTGCCAGCAGCTTAGAATTCCAGTACGAGCAGTACTTC. As protein: CASSLEFQYEQYF. V gene TRBV7-2 combines with J gene TRBJ2-7; D is undetermined. Germline loops: CDR1 SGHTA, CDR2 FQGNSA. This CDR3 comprises 13 residues. V lost 1 base and J lost 4, with 8 bases in between. The full variable domain, its missing parts supplied by reference TRBV7-2 and TRBJ2-7, is GAGVSQSPSNKVTEKGKDVELRCDPISGHTALYWYRQSLGQGLEFLIYFQGNSAPDKSGLPSDRFSAERTGGSVSTLTIQRTQQEDSAVYLCASSLEFQYEQYFGPGTRLTVT.

This sequence joins TRBV3-1 (or the pseudogene TRBV3-2) and TRBJ1-1; D is possibly TRBD1 (5 bases). CDR3 size: 14 residues. V was cut by 5 bases and J by 5 bases, with 15 bases left in between. The V gene's germline CDR1 is LGHDT and CDR2 YNNKEL (reference sequence). The CDR3 DNA reads as TGTGCCAGCAGCTTGGGGAGGGGAGGGACTGAAGCTTTCTTT. Protein product: CASSLGRGGTEAFF.

J is TRBJ2-7 and V is TRBV5-1; unclear D gene. Germline V gives CDR1 SGHRS, CDR2 YFSETQ. The CDR3 runs to 14 residues. Between the trimmed V and J ends, which lost 0 bases and 3 bases, there was a span of 10 bases. The CDR3 sequence is CASSLGIEYYEQYF. The CDR3 coding sequence is TGCGCCAGCAGCTTGGGGATCGAGTACTACGAGCAGTACTTC.

The chain combines TRBV9 with TRBJ2-3; the D is unclear. Germline lookup yields CDR1 SGDLS and CDR2 YYNGEE. This CDR3 has 12 amino acids. The V end lost 1 base, the J end lost 4 bases, and 4 bases lay between the germline ends. The CDR3 DNA reads TGTGCCAGCAGCGTACTCCCAGATACGCAGTATTTT. Translated, it gives CASSVLPDTQYF.

The CDR3 loop is CASSEAGGRPYEQYF. The CDR3 DNA reads TGTGCCAGCAGTGAAGCGGGAGGACGCCCCTACGAGCAGTACTTC. The J gene is TRBJ2-7, the V gene TRBV28, with 9 bases aligning to TRBD2. Germline V gene lookup returns CDR1 MDHEN and CDR2 SYDVKM. The V and J ends lost 5 bases and 2 bases, in that order; junction bases with no gene match: 7. The CDR3 is made up of 15 amino acids.

The gene calls are TRBV21-1 and TRBJ1-5; TRBD1, the table's D call, was not compared with the DNA. TRBV21-1 constitutes a pseudogene. CDR3 length: 13 residues. The CDR3 nucleotides are TGTGCCAGCATCGACCACAGGGTTTGGACCCAGCATTTT. This sequence encodes CASIDHRVWTQHF.

The V and J genes are TRBV19 and TRBJ1-1; the match to TRBD1 covers 8 bases. Trimming at V came to 10 bases and at J to 0 bases, leaving 10 bases not matched to a gene. There are 15 residues in the CDR3. Germline V CDR1 and CDR2: LNHDA, SQIVND (reference sequence). This CDR3 is CATNDRGTVNTEAFF. Here the CDR3 DNA reads TGTGCCACCAACGACAGGGGAACGGTGAACACTGAAGCTTTCTTT.

This sequence joins TRBV28 and TRBJ1-6; TRBD1 agrees at 8 bases. With V trimmed by 4 bases and J by 9 bases, 14 bases remained unmatched. Per germline, CDR1 MDHEN and CDR2 SYDVKM. This CDR3 comprises 17 residues. This chain's CDR3 is CASSSYGGQGGLSPLHF. DNA for the CDR3: TGTGCCAGCAGTTCCTACGGAGGACAGGGTGGACTTTCACCCCTCCACTTT. The variable domain in full, with the rest retrieved from reference TRBV28 and TRBJ1-6, is DVKVTQSSRYLVKRTGEKVFLECVQDMDHENMFWYRQDPGLGLRLIYFSYDVKMKEKGDIPEGYSVSREKKERFSLILESASTNQTSMYLCASSSYGGQGGLSPLHFGNGTRLTVT.

The chain's CDR3 is CTSSQSLTSDSGRINEQFF. The DNA of the CDR3 is TGCACCAGCAGCCAAAGTTTAACGTCCGATAGCGGGAGAATCAATGAGCAGTTCTTC. The genes are TRBV1 and TRBJ2-1; the table gives TRBD2 as D, unverified against the DNA. TRBV1 is a recognized pseudogene. The CDR3 is 19 amino acids.

The J gene is TRBJ1-1, the V gene TRBV29-1, with TRBD1 matching over 7 bases. CDR1 and CDR2 (germline): SQVTM, ANQGSEA. The CDR3 extends over 12 amino acids. V shed 4 bases and J 4 bases; nucleotides not matched to a gene: 3. The CDR3 sequence: CSVARGGTEAFF. The CDR3 DNA reads as TGCAGCGTTGCCAGGGGGGGCACTGAAGCTTTCTTT.